This T cell receptor (beta chain) comes out of a study of cytomegalovirus exposure and HLA in healthy donors. Study-level points and caveats: The authors listed about 170 TCR beta chains as cytomegalovirus-associated. The authors later linked a missense DCLRE1C variant to TCR beta V- and J-gene trimming. TRBV6-2, TRBV6-3 and some other V segments were unresolvable in 87-base-pair reads.

With respect to this clone: What it recognizes is unknown.

The ends were cut back, 4 bases at V and 1 base at J, with 8 bases in the middle. Germline lookup yields CDR1 LNHDA and CDR2 SQIVND (reference sequence). This CDR3 spans 13 amino acids. This PCR relied on a set of 60 Vbeta primers and 13 Jbeta primers. Data came from immunoSEQ multiplex PCR; TCRdb stores just in-frame clones and leaves some out. The table has about 150,000 clones, under 80% seen once; the top ten hold 2.1%. J is TRBJ2-7 and V is TRBV19; D is ambiguous. The sample comprised PBMCs. The receptor's source is a man aged 25 to 40 in good health and CMV-seronegative. The CDR3 region has the DNA TGTGCCAGTAGTAGAGCAGGTTCCTACGAGCAGTACTTC. It yields the protein CASSRAGSYEQYF.